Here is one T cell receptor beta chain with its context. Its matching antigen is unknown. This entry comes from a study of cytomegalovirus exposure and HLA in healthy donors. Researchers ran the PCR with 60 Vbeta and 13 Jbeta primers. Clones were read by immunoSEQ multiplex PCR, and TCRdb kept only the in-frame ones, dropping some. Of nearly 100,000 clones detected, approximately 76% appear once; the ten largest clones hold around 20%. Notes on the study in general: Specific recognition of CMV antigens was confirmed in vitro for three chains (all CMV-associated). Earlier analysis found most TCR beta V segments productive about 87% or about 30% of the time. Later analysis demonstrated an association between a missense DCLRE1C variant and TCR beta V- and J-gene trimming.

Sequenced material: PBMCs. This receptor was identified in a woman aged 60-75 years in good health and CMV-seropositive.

DNA of the CDR3: TGTGCCAGCTTAACAGGGAGCCAAGAGACCCAGTACTTC. This encodes CASLTGSQETQYF. The chain has TRBV6-1 and TRBJ2-5; perhaps TRBD1 as D (6 bases). V was pared by 8 bases and J by 1 base, with 11 bases between. The CDR3 sequence is 13 residues long. Germline-derived CDR1 and CDR2 are MNHNS and SASEGT.